The 25 T cell receptor beta chains below come from one sample, sequenced in a study of blood T cell repertoires in COVID-19 (TCRdb year 2020). The method behind the library was the immunoSEQ multiplex PCR assay. TCRdb stores this immuneACCESS table with in-frame sequences only. Part of the clones is absent; in the studies checked, under half of the shortfall reflects unresolved V genes, and no reason is known for the rest. Across this sample there are nearly 300,000 clones, with around 84% seen only once. Roughly 1.5% of the sample rests with the top ten. Input material: peripheral blood. These receptors were obtained from a human donor with COVID-19, enrolled during active disease. The donor label of this sample is uncertain.

This clone has only a few counts. The chain has TRBV7-9 and TRBJ1-1; 8 bases map to TRBD1. Germline CDR1 SEHNR, CDR2 FQNEAQ (reference sequence). CDR3 length equals 16 residues. Trimming at V came to 5 bases and at J to 5 bases, leaving 13 bases not matched to a gene. In DNA, the CDR3 is TGTGCCAGCAGCGGGACAGGCGCAACGGTGGGAACTGAAGCTTTCTTT. It specifies CASSGTGATVGTEAFF.

The DNA of the CDR3 is TGCAGCTTCTCCGGGACTAGCGGATTAAGCTCCTACAATGAGCAGTTCTTC. Amino acid sequence: CSFSGTSGLSSYNEQFF. J is TRBJ2-1 and V is TRBV29-1; 11 bases agree with TRBD2. V was pared by 8 bases and J by 0 bases, with 12 bases of the junction left unmatched. The CDR3 has 17 amino acids. Germline V gene data show CDR1 as SQVTM and CDR2 as ANQGSEA.

The V call is TRBV6-5, the J call TRBJ1-3; unclear D gene. Germline CDR1 and CDR2: MNHEY and SVGAGI. Trimming pared 5 bases from V and 4 bases from J, leaving 15 bases between. The CDR3 is 15 amino acids. The CDR3 DNA reads as TGTGCCAGCAGTCAATCCAGTGTTGCAGGAAACACCATATATTTT. It is translated as CASSQSSVAGNTIYF.

This clone was seen only once. The chain uses TRBV9 and TRBJ1-3, with D hard to call. Deletions cut 3 bases from V and 0 bases from J, with 16 bases between. The CDR3 is made up of 17 amino acids. The germline V gene encodes CDR1 SGDLS and CDR2 YYNGEE. The CDR3 here is CASSASRARGSGNTIYF. DNA for the CDR3: TGTGCCAGCAGCGCCAGCCGAGCCCGGGGCTCTGGAAACACCATATATTTT.

This chain links TRBV28 with TRBJ1-1, with TRBD1 matching 10 bases. With V trimmed by 3 bases and J by 5 bases, 3 bases remained unmatched. The CDR3 is 14 residues long. Germline CDR1 MDHEN, CDR2 SYDVKM. Here the CDR3 DNA reads TGTGCCAGCAGTTTTAGGACAGGGGGAACTGAAGCTTTCTTT. As protein: CASSFRTGGTEAFF.

The chain uses TRBV7-8 and TRBJ1-5; D possibly corresponds to TRBD1 (6 bases). Per germline, CDR1 SGHVS and CDR2 FQNEAQ. Trimming left V 3 bases short and J 2 bases short, with 8 bases between. The CDR3 extends over 14 amino acids. Here the CDR3 DNA reads TGTGCCAGCAGCTTTTCAGGGGGCAATCAGCCCCAGCATTTT. Translating it yields CASSFSGGNQPQHF.

The rearrangement links TRBV6-6 to TRBJ1-2; possible D gene TRBD1, 6 bases. Germline V gene lookup returns CDR1 MNHNY and CDR2 SVGAGI (reference sequence). Trimming removed 6 bases at V and 4 bases at J, with 12 bases between. The CDR3 consists of 13 residues. CDR3 coding DNA: TGTGCCAGCAGCCCGGACAGACCCTATGGCTACACCTTC. Protein: CASSPDRPYGYTF.

The DNA of the CDR3 is TGTGCCTGGAGTACTGACGGGACAACTAATGAAAAACTGTTTTTT. Translated, it gives CAWSTDGTTNEKLFF. The V and J genes are TRBV30 and TRBJ1-4, with D hard to call. The CDR3 has 15 residues. Germline V lookup: CDR1 GTSNPN, CDR2 SVGIG (reference sequence). V was shortened by 2 bases and J by 0 bases, with 10 bases between the two germline ends.

The V gene is TRBV2, the J gene TRBJ1-3; perhaps TRBD1 as D (6 bases). With 7 bases removed from V and 4 bases from J, the gap between germline ends came to 11 bases. This CDR3 is built from 13 residues. Germline-derived CDR1 and CDR2 are SNHLY and FYNNEI. CDR3 residues: CASIKGVGNTIYF. The CDR3 DNA is TGTGCCAGCATCAAGGGGGTCGGAAACACCATATATTTT.

This sequence joins TRBV7-9 and TRBJ2-7, with D possibly TRBD1 on 6 matching bases. The CDR3 spans 15 residues. The V end was cut by 4 bases, the J end by 0 bases, with 13 bases between. Germline V CDR1 and CDR2: SEHNR, FQNEAQ (reference sequence). As DNA, the CDR3 is TGTGCCAGCAGCTCCACGGACAGCAGCTCCTACGAGCAGTACTTC. Protein product: CASSSTDSSSYEQYF.

V usage is TRBV3-1 (or the pseudogene TRBV3-2) and J usage is TRBJ1-3, with no clear D. The germline gives CDR1 LGHDT, CDR2 YNNKEL (reference sequence). V gave up 4 bases and J gave up 1 base, with 5 bases separating them. CDR3 length: 13 amino acids. The CDR3 sequence is CASSPRSGNTIYF. In DNA, the CDR3 is TGTGCCAGCAGCCCGCGGTCTGGAAACACCATATATTTT.

V gene TRBV7-9 combines with J gene TRBJ2-6; D is undetermined. Trimming removed 5 bases from V and 4 bases from J, with 12 bases in between. Germline CDR1 is SEHNR and CDR2 is FQNEAQ (reference sequence). The CDR3 has 15 amino acids. The CDR3 region is CASSLLSLGANVLTF. CDR3 coding DNA: TGTGCCAGCAGCCTCTTGTCTCTGGGGGCCAACGTCCTGACTTTC.

The rearrangement links TRBV7-3 to TRBJ1-2; D gene uncertain. Germline V gives CDR1 SGHTA, CDR2 FQGTGA. The CDR3 spans 16 residues. Trimming took 2 bases from V and 9 from J, leaving 22 bases between them. CDR3 bases: TGTGCCAGCAGCTTAGAGGCCAGCCTGAGATCCGCGCGCTACACCTTC. This codes for CASSLEASLRSARYTF. The full variable domain, in which reference TRBV7-3 and TRBJ1-2 provide the parts outside the CDR3, is GAGVSQTPSNKVTEKGKYVELRCDPISGHTALYWYRQSLGQGPEFLIYFQGTGAADDSGLPNDRFFAVRPEGSVSTLKIQRTERGDSAVYLCASSLEASLRSARYTFGSGTRLTVV.

The chain uses TRBV28 and TRBJ1-4, with D tentatively TRBD1 (6 bases). Trimming took 5 bases from V and 4 from J, leaving 11 bases between them. CDR1 and CDR2 from the germline V gene are MDHEN and SYDVKM. The CDR3 covers 14 residues. The CDR3 region is CASSIGQSNEKLFF. CDR3 nucleotide sequence: TGTGCCAGCAGTATAGGACAGAGTAATGAAAAACTGTTTTTT.

The chain couples TRBV19 to TRBJ2-5; 13 bases are shared with TRBD2. The germline V gene encodes CDR1 LNHDA and CDR2 SQIVND (reference sequence). This CDR3 region has 17 residues. V lost 2 bases, J lost 7 bases, and 10 bases stayed unmatched. The CDR3 loop reads CASSIRRTSGGRGTQYF. In DNA form, the CDR3 reads TGTGCCAGTAGTATAAGAAGGACTAGCGGGGGACGCGGGACCCAGTACTTC.

The chain joins TRBV5-5 to TRBJ2-1, with 9 positions matching TRBD1. Germline CDR1 and CDR2: SGHKS and YYEKEE (reference sequence). The CDR3 contains 16 residues. J lost 7 bases, V lost 5 bases, and 13 bases had no gene match. CDR3 DNA: TGTGCCAGCAGGGGTGGATGGACAGGGGTTCGGAATGAGCAGTTCTTC. Residues: CASRGGWTGVRNEQFF.

The chain is built from TRBV7-3 and TRBJ1-3; no definite D call. The ends were cut back, 4 bases at V and 0 bases at J, with 4 bases in the middle. The V gene's germline CDR1 is SGHTA and CDR2 FQGTGA. There are 13 residues in the CDR3. The CDR3 loop reads CASSSFSGNTIYF. CDR3 sequence (DNA): TGTGCCAGCAGCTCCTTCTCTGGAAACACCATATATTTT.

J is TRBJ2-3 and V is TRBV2; possibly TRBD1 for D (6 bases). The germline V gene encodes CDR1 SNHLY and CDR2 FYNNEI. V was clipped by 9 bases and J by 5 bases, with 18 bases between them. The CDR3 loop spans 14 amino acids. The CDR3 DNA sequence: TGTGCCAGTACTTATCAGGGGCCGGAAGATACGCAGTATTTT. Protein sequence: CASTYQGPEDTQYF.

This chain links TRBV7-9 with TRBJ2-1; no firm D call. V was trimmed by 4 bases and J by 8 bases, leaving 9 bases between them. The CDR3 length is 12 residues. Germline lookup yields CDR1 SEHNR and CDR2 FQNEAQ (reference sequence). The CDR3 loop reads CASSSSSHEQFF. CDR3 coding DNA: TGTGCCAGCAGCTCGTCGAGTCATGAGCAGTTCTTC.

The gene calls are TRBV18 and TRBJ1-3, with D unclear. This CDR3 comprises 17 residues. CDR1 is KGHSH, CDR2 LQKENI, per germline. V lost 3 bases and J lost 2, with 17 bases in between. Written as DNA, the CDR3 is TGTGCCAGCTCACCGCTAGGAACCGATCCTGCTGGAAACACCATATATTTT. Protein sequence: CASSPLGTDPAGNTIYF.

This sequence joins TRBV11-2 and TRBJ2-5, with a tentative D call TRBD1 (6 bases). In germline, CDR1 is SGHAT, CDR2 FQNNGV. The CDR3 extends over 15 amino acids. Trimming took 1 base from V and 5 from J, leaving 14 bases between them. DNA of the CDR3: TGTGCCAGCAGCTTAGGGACAGCCAAGTGGGAGACCCAGTACTTC. It specifies CASSLGTAKWETQYF.

This rearrangement joins TRBV28 to TRBJ1-4; a weak D match, TRBD1 (6 bases). This CDR3 comprises 14 residues. Germline-derived CDR1 and CDR2 are MDHEN and SYDVKM. V lost 6 bases to trimming and J lost 5 bases, with 13 bases between them. CDR3 loop: CASSHREGNEKLFF. The CDR3 region has the DNA TGTGCCAGCAGCCACAGGGAAGGAAATGAAAAACTGTTTTTT.

CDR3 coding DNA: TGTGCCAGCAGTTATGGGAGGGGGGATCAGCCCCAGCATTTT. Its translation: CASSYGRGDQPQHF. The rearrangement joins TRBV6-5 to TRBJ1-5, with D possibly being TRBD1 (6 bases). The CDR3 has 14 amino acids. V shed 3 bases and J shed 5 bases, with 11 bases lying between them. The V gene's germline CDR1 is MNHEY and CDR2 SVGAGI.

The chain carries TRBV4-1 and TRBJ2-1; possibly TRBD2 for D (6 bases). V was cut by 4 bases and J by 1 base, with 14 bases left in between. This CDR3 has 16 residues. From germline, CDR1 is MGHRA and CDR2 YSYEKL. In nucleotides, the CDR3 is TGCGCCAGCAGCCGTGGGGAGGCCGTTTCCTACAATGAGCAGTTCTTC. This codes for CASSRGEAVSYNEQFF.

The CDR3 nucleotides are TGTGCCAGCAGCCAAGACCGAGGACTTACTGTTAATGAAAAACTGTTTTTT. This encodes CASSQDRGLTVNEKLFF. The chain joins TRBV3-1 (or the pseudogene TRBV3-2) to TRBJ1-4; D not resolved. V was shortened by 0 bases and J by 4 bases, with 15 bases between the two germline ends. The V gene's germline CDR1 is LGHDT and CDR2 YNNKEL (reference sequence). CDR3 length equals 17 residues.